This is a list of T cell receptor beta chains from one sample in a study of PD-1 blockade in classical Hodgkin lymphoma. Sequencing was performed with immunoSEQ multiplex PCR; in TCRdb, only in-frame clones are kept and a portion is missing. The sample includes 90,000 to 100,000 clones, just under 80% of them seen just once. The starting material was peripheral blood mononuclear cells (PBMCs), obtained before the fourth cycle of nivolumab. The receptors come from a human donor with classical Hodgkin lymphoma. CDR3s include the opening cysteine and the closing phenylalanine or tryptophan. The D gene is left open where the match is weak. The size field is filled for only some rows; it gives once, few, many or a size class.

j_gene | v_gene | abundance | d_gene | CDR3nt | CDR3aa
TRBJ2-5 | TRBV4-1 | few | - | TGCGCCAGCAGTCAAGATGGAGCGGAGAAAGAGACCCAGTACTTC | CASSQDGAEKETQYF
TRBJ2-3 | TRBV7-6 | - | - | TGTGCCAGCAGCTCTCCCCGGGTCGTCAGCACAGATACGCAGTATTTT | CASSSPRVVSTDTQYF
TRBJ2-1 | TRBV29-1 | - | - | TGCAGCGTTGAGGGGGCTGGGTACAATGAGCAGTTCTTC | CSVEGAGYNEQFF
TRBJ1-4 | TRBV6-5 | - | - | TGTGCCAGCAGTACGACTGCGGGTGGTGAAAAACTGTTTTTT | CASSTTAGGEKLFF
TRBJ1-4 | TRBV20-1 | few | - | TGCAGTGCTCGTAAAGGGGAAAAACTGTTTTTT | CSARKGEKLFF
TRBJ2-7 | TRBV23-1 | - | - | TGCGCCAGCAGTCAATCGGTGGCGAAGGGACCCTACGAGCAGTACTTC | CASSQSVAKGPYEQYF
TRBJ1-4 | TRBV5-1 | few | - | TGCGCCAGCAGTCCTATGGGGGGGTACGAAAAACTGTTTTTT | CASSPMGGYEKLFF
TRBJ2-2 | TRBV28 | - | - | TGTGCCAGCAGGCTCCGGGTCGGGTGGAGGAACACCGGGGAGCTGTTTTTT | CASRLRVGWRNTGELFF
TRBJ1-5 | TRBV27 | - | TRBD1 | TGTGCCAGCAGTTTCCAGGCAGGGGGCGGGCAGCCCCAGCATTTT | CASSFQAGGGQPQHF
TRBJ2-1 | TRBV5-1 | - | TRBD2 | TGCGCCAGCAGCCCCCTAGCGGGACGGAGAAATGAGCAGTTCTTC | CASSPLAGRRNEQFF
TRBJ1-5 | TRBV9 | - | - | TGTGCCAGCAGCGTAGGGGTGGGAGGGGCTCAGCCCCAGCATTTT | CASSVGVGGAQPQHF
TRBJ2-6 | TRBV5-6 | - | - | TGTGCCAGCAGCTCTGGGGCCAACGTCCTGACTTTC | CASSSGANVLTF
TRBJ2-7 | TRBV7-6 | - | TRBD2 | TGTGCCAGCAGCTTAACGGGGACTAGCGGTTCCTACTACGAGCAGTACTTC | CASSLTGTSGSYYEQYF
TRBJ1-5 | TRBV18 | - | - | TGTGCCAGCTCACCGGGCAGGCATAGCAATCAGCCCCAGCATTTT | CASSPGRHSNQPQHF
TRBJ2-5 | TRBV5-1 | - | - | TGCGCCAGCAGCTTAATCCCCTTGGGGGGTCAAGAGACCCAGTACTTC | CASSLIPLGGQETQYF
TRBJ2-2 | TRBV11-3 | - | TRBD1 | TGTGCCAGCAGCTCGACAGGGGGCGCTGGCACCGGGGAGCTGTTTTTT | CASSSTGGAGTGELFF
TRBJ2-5 | TRBV18 | - | TRBD1 | TGTGCCAGCTCAGCCCTGAGACCCTCGGCAGGGGGTCAAGAGACCCAGTACTTC | CASSALRPSAGGQETQYF
TRBJ1-1 | TRBV19 | - | - | TGTGCCAGTAGCCAGGGGCAGTACACTGAAGCTTTCTTT | CASSQGQYTEAFF